Given below is one T cell receptor beta chain in context. This clone was picked up one time. No cognate antigen has been identified for it. No clone much larger than this one lies a single base away; base qualities are absent. Library creation used the immunoSEQ multiplex PCR assay. The multiplex PCR relied on a mix of 60 forward primers for TCR Vbeta segments and 13 reverse primers for TCR Jbeta segments. The CDR3 region of rearranged TCR beta genes was amplified from genomic DNA by a multiplex PCR assay. The amplified TCR beta libraries were sequenced on the Illumina HiSeq System as 87-base-pair reads. The study's processing was this. Across the 500 to 850 repertoires, a later analysis counted tens of millions of unique TCR beta chains, around 10 million of which were shared by at least two donors. To remove PCR and sequencing errors, raw reads were error-corrected and collapsed into unique sequences using a nearest-neighbor algorithm that merged closely related sequences. CDR3 sequences were aligned to IMGT reference sequences to assign V, D and J gene segments. For a sequence to be retained, at least a six-nucleotide match to both a V gene segment and a J gene segment was required. A rearrangement counted as productive if the CDR3 had no stop codons and remained in frame with V and J, and every other rearrangement counted as non-productive. Following IMGT convention, CDR3 was defined as the stretch from the second conserved V-encoded cysteine up to the conserved J-encoded phenylalanine. Sequences without an unambiguous match to a single V gene segment were excluded from the earlier analysis of approximately 560 of the donors. An earlier analysis of several hundred of the donors called V segments functional above 56.7% productive rearrangements and segregating when the between-donor standard deviation exceeded 5%. A statistical classification framework was developed to diagnose cytomegalovirus status using the catalog of TCR beta chain sequences. In a later analysis, TCR nucleotide sequences were compared against IMGT/GENE-DB human TR gene sequences so that V and J genes could be assigned. Using the TCRdist pipeline, a later analysis assigned CDR3 sequences along with most-parsimonious VDJ recombination scenarios. In a later analysis, each TCR beta chain was defined by its CDR3 amino acid sequence together with its V-gene family, and reads without a unique V-gene family were excluded. As a way to deal with suspected cross-contamination and a sequencing artifact, a later analysis dropped roughly 600 nucleotide sequences that were highly shared and had low generation probability. In a later analysis, a clonal expansion index for each public chain was calculated from normalized within-repertoire ranks of inferred template counts. In a later analysis, generation probabilities were computed using a VDJ recombination model fitted to out-of-frame rearrangements, and the results were checked against IGoR. In a later analysis, TCR-TCR, TCR-HLA and TCR-CMV co-occurrence was scored with hypergeometric tests, and a repertoire-size bias correction was applied to TCR pairs. To estimate false discovery rates, a later analysis permuted the HLA or CMV assignments 20 times. A later analysis grouped co-occurring TCRs with DBSCAN, adding TCRdist sequence similarity when clustering within HLA-allele-positive subsets. For co-occurrence clustering, repertoires with fewer than 30,000 or more than 120,000 public chains were excluded, along with four or five repertoires with anomalous nucleotide sharing. The table was pulled from immuneACCESS by TCRdb, which kept in-frame rearrangements only. Such tables lose some clones; where checked, under half of the loss comes from unresolved V genes, and the rest has no known cause. V and J calls and clone size are as listed in that table; D and trimming were resolved from the DNA. The sample yields about 160,000 clones; 75% to 90% were counted once. The ten largest clones add up to around 0.97% of the sample.

These data are taken from a study of cytomegalovirus exposure and HLA in healthy donors (dated by TCRdb to 2016 to 2017). At the level of the whole study: In an earlier analysis of fewer than 750 of the donors, around 290 Gb of sequence data and 90 million to 120 million unique TCR beta sequences from roughly 190 million T cells were reported. Because of strong linkage in the cohort, roughly 5 DR-DQ haplotypes were treated as single units for association and clustering. The study profiled the T cell repertoires of under 700 subjects by immunosequencing and related them to cytomegalovirus serostatus. The aim of the study was to test whether cataloging public T cell receptors could identify signatures of past pathogen exposure. Genome-wide SNP genotypes for about three fifths of the roughly 700 donors were used in a later genetic analysis, which treated that subset as a discovery cohort. To study patterns of TCR occurrence, a later analysis re-analyzed previously published TCR beta repertoires from around 670 donors and added high-resolution HLA genotyping. Rather than using new phenotypic data, the later analysis identified candidate immune exposures from TCR beta sequences and from how often those sequences occurred across donors. Of the approximately 370 genotyped donors, 65% to 90% were placed in the genetic ancestry cluster associated with self-reported Caucasian donors. Along with the approximately 620-subject first cohort, a separate validation cohort of about 110 different subjects was used. About 310 gigabases of sequencing data and approximately 93 million unique TCR sequences were included in an early release covering over 600 HLA-typed donors. High-throughput TCR immunosequencing, statistical association of individual TCRs with disease status, and machine learning were combined to predict cytomegalovirus infection status. In an earlier analysis of roughly 540 of the donors, high-throughput TCR beta sequencing was used to judge whether each TCR beta V gene segment behaved as functional or pseudogenic. Donor age, sex, ethnicity and CMV serostatus were compiled together with the repertoire data. The number of typed donors differed by locus: about 629-640 for A, B, C, DRB1 and DQB1; 522 for DQA1; 600 to 610 for DPA1; and about 450 for DPB1. Among 398 genotyped donors of the cohort, an average of around 250,000 unique TCR beta nucleotide sequences was sequenced per donor, of which approximately 18% were non-productive. Every repertoire in the discovery cohort had been generated on one and the same sequencing platform. HLA typing covered class I and class II loci at four-digit resolution. Study-wide conclusions, independent of this receptor: This cohort had only TCR beta chains sequenced, and the lack of alpha or paired-chain data limited which features could be detected. A further reported finding was that TCR beta sequences accurately predicted the HLA-A and HLA-B alleles for most subjects in the first cohort. CMV serostatus was the only immune exposure information available for the cohort. When HLA alleles, especially DR and DQ, strongly co-occurred, attributing TCR associations to individual alleles was difficult. HLA typing was unavailable for some donors at each locus, so association tests used only the typed subset. Most TCR sequences were observed very rarely across donors, whereas some public TCRs were present in many individuals. An association between a missense DCLRE1C variant and V-gene and J-gene trimming of TCR beta chains was found in a later genetic analysis and replicated in an independent cohort. Most CMV-associated TCR beta chains appeared to be HLA-restricted in a later analysis, and the HLA associations seemed to be driven largely by CMV exposure. A cluster of highly shared sequence variants was judged likely to be a technical artifact of the sequencing pipeline. Because counts were too low, approximately 18 rarely observed V segments, including chromosome 9 orphons, were excluded from the earlier analysis of a few hundred of the donors. Compared with the approximately 720-donor mean, donors in an Asian-associated ancestry cluster had fewer N-insertions in productive TCRs, according to a later genetic analysis. Presence/absence analyses assumed roughly uniform sequencing depth across donors, an assumption that may not hold. Correlated functional status among segregating V segments might be attributable to linkage disequilibrium, but an unknown experimental factor could not be ruled out. The classifier was reported to diagnose cytomegalovirus status with high specificity and sensitivity in both the original cohort and the validation cohort. A later analysis associated 16,951 TCR beta sequences with specific HLA alleles at a false discovery rate of 0.05. The study listed over 150 TCR beta chains as associated with cytomegalovirus. Compared with equally common non-associated chains, HLA-associated TCR beta chains in a later analysis were more clonally expanded and had lower generation probabilities. The authors suggested that the approach could potentially be extended to other disease states and immunological phenotypes. Three of the identified cytomegalovirus-associated TCR beta chains were confirmed in vitro to be specific for cytomegalovirus antigens. According to a later analysis, parvovirus B19, influenza, CMV and Epstein-Barr virus appeared linked to several top co-occurrence clusters. In an earlier analysis of some 640 of the donors, most TCR beta V segments were observed in productive rearrangements about 87% or about 30% of the time, broadly matching IMGT annotations. In a later analysis, TCR association rates were found to vary across HLA loci, with the most associated TCRs seen for DRB1 alleles and the fewest for HLA-C alleles. Because the 87-base-pair reads could not distinguish some IMGT-functional V segments, including TRBV6-2 and TRBV6-3, those segments were excluded.

The cohort was made up of about 610 healthy bone marrow donors. At the time of sampling, every cohort member was nominally healthy, though immune exposures that went unrecorded were likely present. The donor was CMV seropositive and was included in the group of 250 to 300 seropositive cohort members. A peripheral blood sample was provided by each donor, and peripheral blood mononuclear cells were used for TCR beta sequencing. Genomic DNA was extracted from the blood cell samples with the Qiagen DNeasy Blood Extraction Kit. Including cysteine and phenylalanine, the CDR3 has 13 amino acids. Left in the record is the CDR3 DNA by itself, 39 bases read in frame from the first base. In the germline V gene, CDR1 corresponds to ENHRY and CDR2 to SYGVKD. Trimming at the junction amounts to 6 bases on V and 0 bases on J, and the germline ends lie 8 bases apart.

The chain was built from TRBV10-3 and TRBJ2-5, and TRBD1 may be the D gene, going by 6 matching bases. Sequenced input: PBMCs. This receptor was taken from a girl under 10 years old in good health and CMV-seropositive. The nucleotide sequence is TGTGCCATCAGCCGGACAGACCAAGAGACCCAGTACTTC. The resulting protein is CAISRTDQETQYF.